The T cell receptor beta chain described here comes from a study of T cells in Graves' hyperthyroidism and ophthalmopathy (dated by TCRdb to the late 2010s). Describing the broader study: Peripheral blood samples were taken at initial diagnosis, before any treatment was given. To identify distinguishing TCR V-J signatures, a discovery cohort of about 100 patients was used, comprising 43 with Graves' ophthalmopathy and 57 with stable Graves' hyperthyroidism. Prospective prediction of ophthalmopathy was tested in an independent validation cohort consisting of 18 to 20 hyperthyroidism patients and over 15 patients who later progressed to ophthalmopathy. The roughly 90 discovery patients were divided at random into training and test sets in a 7:3 ratio. Thyroid tissue and blood T-cell repertoires from several Graves' hyperthyroidism patients were also compared in the study. Following sampling, methimazole starting at 30 mg daily was given to hyperthyroidism patients, and high-dose intravenous methylprednisolone was given to ophthalmopathy patients. According to the paper, TCR Vbeta CDR3 sequencing was carried out on roughly 130 peripheral blood samples, which came from approximately 43 ophthalmopathy, 70 to 80 hyperthyroidism and approximately 17 progressor patients. Results and caveats for the whole study, not just this receptor: Most expanded thyroid clonotypes (frequency above 0.001) were also detected in blood, suggesting blood repertoires may reflect thyroid immune responses. A 13 V-J signature model separated ophthalmopathy from stable hyperthyroidism, with about 88% sensitivity and about 81% specificity in cross-validation and 80%/75% in testing. No statistical method was used to fix the sample size in advance, and group allocation was not hidden from the investigators. In validation, the model predicted progression to ophthalmopathy a median of 6.5 months before onset, with roughly 70% sensitivity and roughly 77% specificity.

Moderately to severely active disease, a Clinical Activity Score of at least 3, a NOSPECS grade of at least 4, and a duration under 3 months were present in ophthalmopathy patients. Any patient with an uncontrolled infection, another autoimmune disease, pregnancy or lactation was excluded. Diagnoses were based on clinical symptoms, serum thyroxine and TRAb, thyroid ultrasound and orbital computed tomography. PBMCs were separated from roughly 10 ml of fresh peripheral blood using Ficoll-Paque density gradient centrifugation. Total RNA was extracted using Trizol reagent, and RNA quality was assessed on an Agilent 2100 Bioanalyzer. V is cut by 5 bases and J by 4 bases, and the space between the germline ends is 11 bases. The germline V gene supplies CDR1 MNHNS and CDR2 SASEGT. Its CDR3 holds 13 amino acids, cysteine through phenylalanine. The sequence is cut down to CDR3 DNA, 39 bases in frame from base 1.

This clonotype was recorded at least ten times. Which antigen it targets is not known. No base quality information exists; no much larger clone differs at one position. The TCR beta CDR3 regions were amplified from RNA transcripts. The TCR CDR3 was subjected to a first round of RT-PCR using the HTBI primer set and the Qiagen OneStep RT-PCR kit. Libraries were constructed in a second round of multiplex PCR, after which size selection and purification were carried out. Sequencing of the libraries was done on an Illumina HiSeq2000 using paired-end 100 bp reads. Turning to the authors' computational methods: Raw data were processed with SOAPnuke, discarding reads with adapters, uncalled bases, mean Phred below 15, or no exact constant-primer or identifier match. High-quality paired reads were merged with COPE v1.2.5, and unique nucleotide sequences were defined as clonotypes. MiTCR v1.1 was used to align clonotypes to the IMGT TRBV, TRBD and TRBJ reference segments. The analysis included only V-J combinations with a frequency above 0.0001, which together covered around 99% of the repertoires. A TCS score was defined as the ratio between F50 (clonal expansion) and ExV (chaos), using BLOSUM62-based TCRdist between CDR3 peptides within each V-J. Welch's t-statistics and random forest reduced approximately 520 V-J features to 10 to 15, which were used in a naive Bayes classifier (R e1071). TCRdb reran the public reads through fastp at Q25 and MiXCR, keeping productive beta chains. Rows with a matching CDR3 protein are joined into one entry that keeps the most common DNA and genes. These V and J calls rely on TCRdb rather than the paper's analysis. The sample table shows about 400,000 distinct CDR3 sequences, and approximately 14% are seen once. Of the sample, about 20% falls within the top ten clones.

The sequence was obtained from a woman aged 25 to 39 with Graves' ophthalmopathy. The sequenced sample was blood. Recombination linked TRBV6-1 to TRBJ1-1, with the identity of the D gene unclear. The CDR3 reads CASSRTLGTEAFF. The DNA is TGTGCCAGCAGTAGAACTTTGGGCACTGAAGCTTTCTTT.